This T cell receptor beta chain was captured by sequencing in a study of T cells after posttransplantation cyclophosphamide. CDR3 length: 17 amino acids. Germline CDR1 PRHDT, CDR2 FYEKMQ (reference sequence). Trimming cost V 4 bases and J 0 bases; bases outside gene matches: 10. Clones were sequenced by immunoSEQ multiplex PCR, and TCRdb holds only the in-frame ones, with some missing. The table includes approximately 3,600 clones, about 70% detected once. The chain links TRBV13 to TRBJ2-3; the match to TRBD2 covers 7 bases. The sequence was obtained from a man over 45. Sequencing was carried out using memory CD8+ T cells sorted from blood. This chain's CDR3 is CASSYGAGGGSTDTQYF. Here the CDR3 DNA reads TGTGCCAGCAGCTACGGTGCGGGCGGGGGTAGCACAGATACGCAGTATTTT.